The rows below give T cell receptor beta chains drawn from one sample of a study of blood T cells in healthy people across ages. TCRdb itself ran the 5' RACE reads through MiXCR, one entry per CDR3 protein. The sample shows 1.5 million to 1.9 million distinct CDR3 sequences, under 55% of them seen only once. The sequenced material came from blood. The receptors were gathered from a woman aged 18-29 years in good health. Both conserved end residues are part of each CDR3. The D gene is left open where the match is weak. Rows may omit the clone size; those that give it use once, few, many or a size class.

V	size	J	D	length	DNA	CDR3
TRBV29-1	.	TRBJ2-5	.	15	TGCAGCGTTGAAGCCCGCGGTAGGGGGCAAGAGACCCAGTACTTC	CSVEARGRGQETQYF
TRBV20-1	.	TRBJ2-2	.	15	TGCAGTGCCCCTATGCCTACAGGGAACACCGGGGAGCTGTTTTTT	CSAPMPTGNTGELFF
TRBV20-1	.	TRBJ1-1	.	14	TGCAGTGCTAGAGATTTAGGTGGGTACACTGAAGCTTTCTTT	CSARDLGGYTEAFF
TRBV28	few	TRBJ2-1	.	16	TGTGCCAGCAGTTTATTCCCGACTAGCTCCTACAATGAGCAGTTCTTC	CASSLFPTSSYNEQFF
TRBV5-1	.	TRBJ2-7	.	17	TGCGCCAGCAGCTTGCCCCTAAACCGGGACCTTACCTACGAGCAGTACTTC	CASSLPLNRDLTYEQYF
TRBV7-9	.	TRBJ2-1	.	13	TGTGCCAGCAGCGAGTACCCAGCCTTCGAGCAGTTCTTC	CASSEYPAFEQFF
TRBV20-1	.	TRBJ2-5	TRBD2	17	TGCAGTGCTAGGGGGACTAGCGGGAGTCTGTCCTACAATGAGCAGTACTTC	CSARGTSGSLSYNEQYF
TRBV5-1	.	TRBJ2-1	TRBD2	14	TGCGCCAGCAGCTTGGCCGGAGCGGGGGGGTCGGCGTTCTTC	CASSLAGAGGSAFF
TRBV27	.	TRBJ1-2	.	13	TGTGCCAGCAGGTACGGGGTTGGCTATGGCTACACCTTC	CASRYGVGYGYTF
TRBV12-3/TRBV12-4	.	TRBJ2-5	.	14	TGTGCCAGCAGTAGGAGGGCCTTACGAAATGAGCAGTACTTC	CASSRRALRNEQYF
TRBV15	.	TRBJ2-7	.	15	TGTGCCACCAGCTTAGGATCGCAGGTTGTCAACGAGCAGTACTTC	CATSLGSQVVNEQYF
TRBV27	.	TRBJ2-1	TRBD2	16	TGTGCCAGCAGTTTGTCGGATGGGCGGGAGGGCGAGACCCAGTTCTTC	CASSLSDGREGETQFF
TRBV20-1	.	TRBJ2-5	TRBD1	14	TGCAGTGCTAGAGCTGGACAGGGGCAAGAGACCCAGTACTTC	CSARAGQGQETQYF
TRBV7-2	many	TRBJ1-6	.	13	TGTGCCAGCAGCTTGGTGGAGAATTCACCCCTCCACTTT	CASSLVENSPLHF
TRBV12-3/TRBV12-4	.	TRBJ1-2	TRBD1	15	TGTGCCACCAAGCTCGAGACAGGGTGGGACTATGGCTACACCTTC	CATKLETGWDYGYTF
TRBV20-1	.	TRBJ2-1	TRBD2	15	TGCAGTGCTACAACCGGGACTAGCGGGAGACGTGAGCAGTTCTTC	CSATTGTSGRREQFF
TRBV29-1	many	TRBJ2-1	.	10	TGCAGCGTTGAGAACAATGAGCAGTTCTTC	CSVENNEQFF
TRBV12-3/TRBV12-4	.	TRBJ2-2	TRBD1	16	TGTGCCAGTGGTTACCTGGGGACAGTAAACACCGGGGAGCTGTTTTTT	CASGYLGTVNTGELFF
TRBV7-2	few	TRBJ2-2	.	12	TGTGCCAGCAGACTCGACACCGGGGAGCTGTTTTTT	CASRLDTGELFF
TRBV6-2/TRBV6-3	.	TRBJ1-1	.	15	TGTGCCAGCCCCTGCGCCGGGAACGGGAACACTGAAGCTTTCTTT	CASPCAGNGNTEAFF
TRBV6-6	few	TRBJ2-1	.	15	TGTGCCAGCACCAAGTGGGGGGCCCTCTACAATGAGCAGTTCTTC	CASTKWGALYNEQFF
TRBV4-3	few	TRBJ2-1	TRBD1	13	TGCGCCAGCAGCGCTGGATCCGGGACAGGCTCGTTCTTC	CASSAGSGTGSFF
TRBV20-1	.	TRBJ2-5	TRBD1	15	TGCAGTGCTCGGACCGGACAGGACCCGACGGAGACCCAGTACTTC	CSARTGQDPTETQYF
TRBV27	many	TRBJ1-6	.	12	TGTGCCAGCAGTGGGCGGGGGTCACCCCTCCACTTT	CASSGRGSPLHF
TRBV2	.	TRBJ2-7	TRBD2	18	TGTGCCAGCACCCGGTCTCTAGCGGGAGGGAGCTCCTACAATGAGCAGTACTTC	CASTRSLAGGSSYNEQYF
TRBV20-1	few	TRBJ2-1	TRBD1	15	TGCAGTGCTCCATCGGTTGGGACAGCCCACAATGAGCAGTTCTTC	CSAPSVGTAHNEQFF
TRBV27	.	TRBJ2-7	TRBD2	14	TGTGCCAGCAGACAAACCTCGACTAGCCGAAAGCAGTACTTC	CASRQTSTSRKQYF